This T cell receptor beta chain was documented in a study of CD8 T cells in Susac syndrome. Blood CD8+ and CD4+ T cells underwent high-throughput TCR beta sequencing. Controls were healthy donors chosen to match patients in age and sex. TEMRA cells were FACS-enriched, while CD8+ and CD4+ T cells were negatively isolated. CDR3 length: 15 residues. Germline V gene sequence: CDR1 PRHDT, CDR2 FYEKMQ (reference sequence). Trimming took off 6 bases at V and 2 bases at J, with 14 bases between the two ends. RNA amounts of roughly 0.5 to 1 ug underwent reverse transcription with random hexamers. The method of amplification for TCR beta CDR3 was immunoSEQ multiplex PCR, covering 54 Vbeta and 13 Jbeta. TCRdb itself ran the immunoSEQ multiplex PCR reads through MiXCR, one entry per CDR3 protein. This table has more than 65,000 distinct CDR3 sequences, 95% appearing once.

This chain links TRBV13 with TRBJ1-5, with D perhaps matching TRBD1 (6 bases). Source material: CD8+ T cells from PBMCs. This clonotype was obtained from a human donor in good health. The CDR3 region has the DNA TGTGCCAGCAGACTAGCAGGGGAGGGCAATCAGCCCCAGCATTTT. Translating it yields CASRLAGEGNQPQHF.